This TCR beta chain stems from a study of cytomegalovirus exposure and HLA in healthy donors. This clone was detected a few times. Its antigen remains unidentified. While the first cohort had 600 to 800 subjects, the donors belonged to the separate validation cohort of over a hundred subjects. Notes on the study in general: Cytomegalovirus-associated status was assigned to some 160 TCR beta chains. First-cohort TCR clusters were later found to tend to co-occur in the roughly 120 validation repertoires.

The repertoire was sequenced with immunoSEQ multiplex PCR; TCRdb's copy has only in-frame clones and lacks some. The sample has under 200,000 clones, around nine tenths seen once; the top ten hold approximately 2.1%. Losses at the gene ends were 5 bases for V and 2 bases for J; bases not matched to a gene: 5. This CDR3 has 15 residues. Germline V gene sequence: CDR1 SGHTA, CDR2 FQGNSA. This sequence was found in a woman younger than 30 in good health and CMV-seronegative. The sequenced sample was PBMCs. J is TRBJ1-1 and V is TRBV7-2; 10 bases map to TRBD1. The CDR3 loop is CASSTLTGGNTEAFF. The DNA for the CDR3 is TGTGCCAGCAGCACCCTGACAGGGGGCAACACTGAAGCTTTCTTT.